The TCR beta chain under discussion was sequenced for a study of cytotoxic CD8 clonotypes in ibrutinib-treated CLL. Study-level background: The subjects consisted of some 12 relapsed/refractory and around 15 treatment-naive individuals, with 17 IGHV unmutated. Investigators reported approximately 25 partial and 2 complete responses; after median approximately 74 months, 14 patients remained remitted and some 12 progressed. Points from the study as a whole: Against age-matched healthy donors, baseline clonality ran higher and tracked circulating CD8+ T-cell counts.

Germline CDR1 reads SGHRS; CDR2 reads YFSETQ. This CDR3 comprises 14 residues. V was clipped by 2 bases and J by 6 bases, with 14 bases between them. The repertoire was sequenced with immunoSEQ multiplex PCR; TCRdb's copy has only in-frame clones and lacks some. The sample shows 300,000 to 400,000 clones, 60% to 80% of them seen only once. This clone appeared a few times. Its antigen is unidentified. This chain joins TRBV5-1 and TRBJ1-2; no definite D call. This clonotype was sampled from a human donor with chronic lymphocytic leukemia. The material sequenced was PBMCs, taken after 36 months of ibrutinib treatment. CDR3 coding DNA: TGCGCCAGCAGCTTAAATGGGCGACCTGATGGCTACACCTTC. It specifies CASSLNGRPDGYTF.